Shown below are 13 T cell receptor beta chains from a single sample sequenced in a study of control samples from healthy donors and cancer patients. Libraries were prepared by immunoSEQ multiplex PCR; TCRdb keeps only in-frame clonotypes and omits some of them. The sample comprises around 28,000 clones, approximately 90% of which are singletons, and around an eighth rests with the top ten. The sample was PBMCs. The receptors were sampled from a man aged 45 to 65 with lung cancer.

The chain uses TRBV6-6 and TRBJ1-2, with 7 bases that match TRBD1. The CDR3 runs to 14 residues. Trimming removed 4 bases from V and 4 bases from J; junction bases left unmatched: 6. Germline-derived CDR1 and CDR2 are MNHNY and SVGAGI (reference sequence). The CDR3 nucleotides are TGTGCCAGCAGTTTAAGGACAGGAGGCTATGGCTACACCTTC. Translating it yields CASSLRTGGYGYTF.

This rearrangement joins TRBV12-5 to TRBJ2-3; 7 nucleotides match TRBD2. V was clipped by 2 bases and J by 0 bases; unmatched bases: 8. The CDR3 has 17 residues. Germline CDR1 reads LGHNT; CDR2 reads FRNRAP. CDR3 coding DNA: TGTGCTAGTGGTTTGTCCCTTGGGGGAGGGAGCACAGATACGCAGTATTTT. This encodes CASGLSLGGGSTDTQYF.

The rearrangement uses TRBV28 and TRBJ2-7; 8 bases map to TRBD2. Germline V gene data show CDR1 as MDHEN and CDR2 as SYDVKM. This CDR3 is 17 amino acids long. The V gene end was trimmed by 6 bases and the J gene end by 0 bases; junction bases not matched to a gene: 13. This CDR3 is CASSPPTVAGGSYEQYF. CDR3 nucleotides: TGTGCCAGCAGCCCCCCGACGGTTGCGGGGGGCTCCTACGAGCAGTACTTC.

In its sample, this clone was seen once. The rearrangement links TRBV28 to TRBJ2-2, with D maybe TRBD1 (5 bases). Trimming took off 3 bases at V and 1 base at J, with 6 bases between the two ends. Germline V gives CDR1 MDHEN, CDR2 SYDVKM. CDR3 length equals 14 residues. The CDR3 here is CASSLGQNTGELFF. The DNA for the CDR3 is TGTGCCAGCAGTTTGGGGCAGAACACCGGGGAGCTGTTTTTT.

The genes are TRBV28 and TRBJ1-4; D is undetermined. Trimming cost V 0 bases and J 8 bases, with 4 bases left between them. The CDR3 is 12 amino acids. The germline gives CDR1 MDHEN, CDR2 SYDVKM. The CDR3 loop is CASSLWEEKLFF. CDR3 nucleotide sequence: TGTGCCAGCAGTTTATGGGAAGAAAAACTGTTTTTT.

The J gene is TRBJ1-2, the V gene TRBV30, with D possibly matching TRBD1 (5 bases). This CDR3 has 12 residues. The germline CDR1 and CDR2 sequences are GTSNPN and SVGIG (reference sequence). V lost 2 bases to trimming and J lost 4 bases, with 8 bases between them. CDR3 sequence reads: CAWSTGSYGYTF. DNA of the CDR3: TGTGCCTGGAGTACAGGTAGCTATGGCTACACCTTC.

The chain employs TRBV24-1 and TRBJ2-5; 10 bases line up with TRBD1. CDR1 and CDR2 (germline): KGHDR, SFDVKD. Germline trimming cut 6 bases from V and 9 bases from J; bases unmatched to any gene: 6. This CDR3 is built from 13 residues. In DNA, the CDR3 is TGTGCCACCAGTTCGGCCGGGACAGGGGCCCAGTACTTC. Translated, it gives CATSSAGTGAQYF.

This clone was seen only once. The chain recombines TRBV6-1 with TRBJ2-3; D is unclear. V lost 2 bases and J 3 bases, leaving 6 bases between the germline ends. The CDR3 contains 13 residues. The germline CDR1 and CDR2 sequences are MNHNS and SASEGT. CDR3 sequence (DNA): TGTGCCAGCAGTGAAAAGGGTACAGATACGCAGTATTTT. Translated, it gives CASSEKGTDTQYF.

The chain recombines TRBV11-3 with TRBJ2-5; D possibly matches TRBD1 or TRBD2 (5 bases each). Deletions cut 6 bases from V and 5 bases from J, with 19 bases between. This CDR3 spans 15 amino acids. Germline V gives CDR1 SGHNT, CDR2 YENEEA. CDR3 coding DNA: TGTGCCAGCAGTCTAGGGGACCAAACGGTCGAGACCCAGTACTTC. Amino acids: CASSLGDQTVETQYF. The full variable domain, in which reference TRBV11-3 and TRBJ2-5 provide the parts outside the CDR3, is EAGVVQSPRYKIIEKKQPVAFWCNPISGHNTLYWYLQNLGQGPELLIRYENEEAVDDSQLPKDRFSAERLKGVDSTLKIQPAELGDSAVYLCASSLGDQTVETQYFGPGTRLLVL.

There are a few counts of this clone. The chain combines TRBV4-3 with TRBJ2-1, with 11 bases aligning to TRBD2. Germline-derived CDR1 and CDR2 are LGHNA and YSLEER. The CDR3 length is 15 residues. Trimming removed 4 bases from V and 7 bases from J; junction bases left unmatched: 6. The CDR3 region is CASSPTSGGINEQFF. The CDR3, as DNA: TGCGCCAGCAGCCCCACTAGCGGGGGAATAAATGAGCAGTTCTTC.

J is TRBJ2-3 and V is TRBV6-2 or TRBV6-3; 10 nucleotides match TRBD2. The CDR3 has 19 residues. Germline assignment: CDR1 MNHEY and CDR2 SVGEGT. V lost 0 bases and J lost 2; bases outside the gene matches: 11. In DNA, the CDR3 is TGTGCCAGCAGTTACTCCACTAGCGGGGCCCGACTTAACACAGATACGCAGTATTTT. Amino acid sequence: CASSYSTSGARLNTDTQYF.

The rearrangement links TRBV9 to TRBJ2-1; D gene ambiguous. The CDR3 has 15 amino acids. CDR1 is SGDLS, CDR2 YYNGEE, per germline. V lost 0 bases, J lost 0 bases, and 7 bases lay in between. CDR3 DNA: TGTGCCAGCAGCGTAGCCGACCCCTCCTACAATGAGCAGTTCTTC. Protein product: CASSVADPSYNEQFF.

This chain links TRBV6-2 or TRBV6-3 with TRBJ1-1; D remains unclear. This CDR3 spans 17 amino acids. CDR1 and CDR2 (germline): MNHEY, SVGEGT. Between the trimmed V and J ends, which lost 0 bases and 5 bases, there was a span of 19 bases. CDR3 coding DNA: TGTGCCAGCAGTTACTCCCCCGAGGGCCTATACGGAACTGAAGCTTTCTTT. Protein product: CASSYSPEGLYGTEAFF.